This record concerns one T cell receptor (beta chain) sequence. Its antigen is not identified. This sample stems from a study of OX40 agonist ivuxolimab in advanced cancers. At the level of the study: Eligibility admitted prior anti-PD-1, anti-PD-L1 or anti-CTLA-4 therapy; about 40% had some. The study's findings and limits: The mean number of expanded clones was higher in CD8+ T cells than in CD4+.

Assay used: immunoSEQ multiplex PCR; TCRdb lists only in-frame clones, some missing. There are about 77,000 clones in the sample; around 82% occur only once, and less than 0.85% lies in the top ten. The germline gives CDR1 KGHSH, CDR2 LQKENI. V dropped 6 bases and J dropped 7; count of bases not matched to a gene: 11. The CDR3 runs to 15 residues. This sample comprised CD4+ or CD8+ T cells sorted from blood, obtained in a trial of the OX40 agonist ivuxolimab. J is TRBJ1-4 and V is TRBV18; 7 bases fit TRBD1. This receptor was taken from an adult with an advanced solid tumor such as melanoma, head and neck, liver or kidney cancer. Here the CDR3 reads CASSGGTAGREKLFF. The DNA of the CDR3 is TGTGCCAGCTCGGGGGGGACAGCGGGACGTGAAAAACTGTTTTTT.